Shown below are 24 T cell receptor beta chains from a single sample sequenced in a study of T cell changes during pregnancy in multiple sclerosis. Clones were sequenced by immunoSEQ multiplex PCR, and TCRdb holds only the in-frame ones, with some missing. The sample holds 80,000 to 100,000 clones, 91% seen once. This specimen consisted of peripheral blood, obtained after pregnancy. These receptors were taken from a female donor in good health, enrolled as a control in a pregnancy study.

The chain employs TRBV7-9 and TRBJ1-2; possibly TRBD1 for D (5 bases). Germline values: CDR1 SEHNR, CDR2 FQNEAQ (reference sequence). CDR3 size: 17 residues. The V end lost 4 bases, the J end lost 3 bases, and 21 bases lay between the germline ends. The CDR3, as DNA: TGTGCCAGCAGCTCCATTCAAGAGGCCGACAGCCACTATGGCTACACCTTC. It specifies CASSSIQEADSHYGYTF.

This chain joins TRBV28 and TRBJ1-2, with a possible D match to TRBD1 (5 bases). The CDR3 extends over 14 amino acids. Trimming pared 3 bases from V and 2 bases from J, leaving 10 bases between. The V gene's germline CDR1 is MDHEN and CDR2 SYDVKM. The CDR3: CASSFSQGNYGYTF. DNA for the CDR3: TGTGCCAGCAGTTTCTCGCAGGGAAACTATGGCTACACCTTC.

The chain has TRBV5-4 and TRBJ2-1, with a possible D match to TRBD2 (5 bases). CDR1 and CDR2 from the germline V gene are SGHNT and YYREEE (reference sequence). This CDR3 region has 15 residues. Trimming pared 2 bases from V and 4 bases from J, leaving 13 bases between. The CDR3 DNA follows: TGTGCCAGCAGCTTAAGGACTCCGGGATACAATGAGCAGTTCTTC. This codes for CASSLRTPGYNEQFF.

This rearrangement joins TRBV7-2 to TRBJ2-3, with 8 positions matching TRBD1. The CDR3 has 15 residues. With V trimmed by 5 bases and J by 2 bases, 6 bases remained unmatched. CDR1 is SGHTA and CDR2 is FQGNSA in the germline V gene. The CDR3 DNA reads TGTGCCAGCAGCCCCAGGACAGGGTACACAGATACGCAGTATTTT. Translated: CASSPRTGYTDTQYF.

The rearrangement joins TRBV19 to TRBJ1-5, with a possible D match to TRBD1 (5 bases). V was cut by 10 bases and J by 0 bases, with 19 bases left in between. The germline V gene encodes CDR1 LNHDA and CDR2 SQIVND (reference sequence). CDR3 length: 16 residues. The CDR3 DNA is TGTGCCACCATGGGACTTCGGAGGGGTAGCAATCAGCCCCAGCATTTT. It encodes CATMGLRRGSNQPQHF.

The V call is TRBV25-1, the J call TRBJ2-3, with a possible D match to TRBD2 (6 bases). Germline V CDR1 and CDR2: MGHDK, SYGVNS. The length of the CDR3 is 16 residues. V gave up 5 bases and J gave up 1 base, with 16 bases separating them. The CDR3 DNA is TGTGCCAGCAGTCAAGGGAGACTAGAGGGCACAGATACGCAGTATTTT. As protein: CASSQGRLEGTDTQYF.

CDR3 DNA sequence: TGTGCCAGCAGTCCGGACAGGGTCACCAGCTCCTATAATTCACCCCTCCACTTT. It codes for CASSPDRVTSSYNSPLHF. The chain couples TRBV7-2 to TRBJ1-6; 8 bases map to TRBD1. From germline, CDR1 is SGHTA and CDR2 FQGNSA. J lost 0 bases, V lost 6 bases, and 10 bases had no gene match. CDR3 length: 18 amino acids.

V gene TRBV9 combines with J gene TRBJ1-2, with 10 bases matching TRBD1. Trimming cost V 0 bases and J 4 bases; bases outside gene matches: 9. Germline CDR1 is SGDLS and CDR2 is YYNGEE. The CDR3 runs 17 residues. The DNA of the CDR3 is TGTGCCAGCAGCGTAGGTATATGGGACAGGGGTTTCTATGGCTACACCTTC. Protein: CASSVGIWDRGFYGYTF. Full variable domain (rest looked up from reference TRBV9 and TRBJ1-2): DSGVTQTPKHLITATGQRVTLRCSPRSGDLSVYWYQQSLDQGLQFLIQYYNGEERAKGNILERFSAQQFPDLHSELNLSSLELGDSALYFCASSVGIWDRGFYGYTFGSGTRLTVV.

The V call is TRBV25-1, the J call TRBJ2-7, with a tentative D call TRBD1 (5 bases). The CDR3 totals 14 residues. Looked up from germline, CDR1 is MGHDK and CDR2 is SYGVNS. Trimming removed 2 bases at V and 1 base at J, with 9 bases between. CDR3 sequence: CASSEITGSYEQYF. The CDR3 bases are TGTGCCAGCAGTGAAATTACAGGTTCCTACGAGCAGTACTTC.

The chain couples TRBV30 to TRBJ1-6, with 7 nucleotides matching TRBD1. The CDR3 consists of 14 residues. Germline lookup yields CDR1 GTSNPN and CDR2 SVGIG (reference sequence). After removal of 0 bases from V and 7 bases from J, the junction contained 3 bases not matched to a gene. The CDR3 reads CAWSVLQGNSPLHF. Written as DNA, the CDR3 is TGTGCCTGGAGTGTGCTACAGGGGAATTCACCCCTCCACTTT.

The rearrangement joins TRBV7-2 to TRBJ2-3, with 7 bases that match TRBD2. Germline lookup yields CDR1 SGHTA and CDR2 FQGNSA. Trimming removed 7 bases from V and 1 base from J; junction bases left unmatched: 5. CDR3 length: 14 amino acids. This CDR3 reads CASNWGGRTDTQYF. The CDR3 DNA sequence: TGTGCCAGCAACTGGGGGGGACGCACAGATACGCAGTATTTT. The full variable domain, with the rest looked up from reference TRBV7-2 and TRBJ2-3, is GAGVSQSPSNKVTEKGKDVELRCDPISGHTALYWYRQSLGQGLEFLIYFQGNSAPDKSGLPSDRFSAERTGGSVSTLTIQRTQQEDSAVYLCASNWGGRTDTQYFGPGTRLTVL.

This clone was found a few times. The chain joins TRBV6-6 to TRBJ1-1; D uncertain. The CDR3 runs 9 residues. Germline V gene lookup returns CDR1 MNHNY and CDR2 SVGAGI (reference sequence). V was pared by 7 bases and J by 11 bases, with 8 bases between. CDR3 bases: TGTGCCAGCAACCCCGGGGCTTTCTTT. Its protein product is CASNPGAFF.

In DNA, the CDR3 is TGTGCCAGCAGTTTTGGTCAGAACTATGGCTACACCTTC. Encoded protein: CASSFGQNYGYTF. This chain connects TRBV28 to TRBJ1-2; D is unresolved. Trimming shortened V by 3 bases and J by 2 bases, and 7 bases separated the two germline ends. The CDR3 runs 13 residues. Germline values: CDR1 MDHEN, CDR2 SYDVKM.

This chain connects TRBV4-1 to TRBJ2-1; no clear D. Between the trimmed V and J ends, which lost 0 bases and 3 bases, there was a span of 6 bases. Germline lookup yields CDR1 MGHRA and CDR2 YSYEKL. This CDR3 contains 14 residues. The CDR3 coding sequence is TGCGCCAGCAGCCAAGAGTCCCTCTACAATGAGCAGTTCTTC. It is translated as CASSQESLYNEQFF.

The chain recombines TRBV6-5 with TRBJ1-5; D is perhaps TRBD1 (6 bases). Germline values: CDR1 MNHEY, CDR2 SVGAGI. The CDR3 contains 12 residues. The V and J ends lost 5 bases and 4 bases respectively, with 6 bases between them. CDR3 sequence (DNA): TGTGCCAGCAGTCAGGGGAATCAGCCCCAGCATTTT. Protein product: CASSQGNQPQHF.

The V call is TRBV30, the J call TRBJ2-1, with 7 bases that match TRBD1. Looked up from germline, CDR1 is GTSNPN and CDR2 is SVGIG (reference sequence). The CDR3 loop spans 14 amino acids. With 6 bases clipped from V and 4 bases from J, the junction kept 9 bases outside the gene matches. The CDR3 DNA sequence: TGTGCCTGTATCGGAGGACAGGCGTACAATGAGCAGTTCTTC. It translates to CACIGGQAYNEQFF.

This chain connects TRBV4-3 to TRBJ1-1, with no clear D. Trimming took off 3 bases at V and 1 base at J, with 9 bases between the two ends. The length of the CDR3 is 14 residues. CDR1 LGHNA and CDR2 YSLEER come from the germline V gene. The CDR3 is CASSQRGGNTEAFF. CDR3 nucleotide sequence: TGCGCCAGCAGCCAGAGAGGCGGGAACACTGAAGCTTTCTTT.

The chain employs TRBV5-4 and TRBJ2-2; the match to TRBD2 covers 7 bases. The V gene's germline CDR1 is SGHNT and CDR2 YYREEE (reference sequence). After removal of 6 bases from V and 0 bases from J, the junction contained 5 bases not matched to a gene. The CDR3 runs to 15 residues. The CDR3 region is CASTLGGTNTGELFF. CDR3 in DNA: TGTGCCAGCACCCTGGGGGGGACGAACACCGGGGAGCTGTTTTTT.

The chain has TRBV13 and TRBJ2-2, with D possibly TRBD1 on 5 matching bases. Trimming pared 5 bases from V and 2 bases from J, leaving 9 bases between. Germline CDR1 PRHDT, CDR2 FYEKMQ (reference sequence). The CDR3 totals 14 residues. CDR3: CASSLQGNTGELFF. The CDR3 coding sequence is TGTGCCAGCAGCCTTCAGGGAAACACCGGGGAGCTGTTTTTT.

This chain joins TRBV7-9 and TRBJ2-7; a weak D match, TRBD2 (6 bases). V gave up 6 bases and J gave up 5 bases, with 14 bases separating them. CDR1 is SEHNR, CDR2 FQNEAQ, per germline (reference sequence). The CDR3 is made up of 13 amino acids. CDR3 sequence reads: CASREGPGHEQYF. As DNA, the CDR3 is TGTGCCAGCAGGGAGGGTCCGGGGCACGAGCAGTACTTC.

The rearrangement links TRBV19 to TRBJ2-7, with 7 bases fitting TRBD1. Per the germline V gene, CDR1 is LNHDA and CDR2 is SQIVND (reference sequence). The CDR3 has 13 residues. V dropped 5 bases and J dropped 3; count of bases not matched to a gene: 4. CDR3 nucleotides: TGTGCCAGTAGTGATCGACAGGGCTACGAGCAGTACTTC. Amino acids: CASSDRQGYEQYF.

V and J are TRBV14 and TRBJ1-4, with D perhaps matching TRBD1 (6 bases). This CDR3 spans 17 amino acids. The V gene's germline CDR1 is SGHDN and CDR2 FVKESK. V was cut by 5 bases and J by 0 bases, with 16 bases left in between. Here the CDR3 DNA reads TGTGCCAGCAGCGGGCAGGGGATCGGGGCAACTAATGAAAAACTGTTTTTT. This translates into CASSGQGIGATNEKLFF.

The table lists this clone with a count of one. The chain uses TRBV28 and TRBJ1-2, with D unresolved. This CDR3 region has 13 residues. CDR1 is MDHEN and CDR2 is SYDVKM in the germline V gene. V lost 4 bases and J 5 bases, leaving 11 bases between the germline ends. CDR3 protein: CASSSEFRYGYTF. The CDR3 region has the DNA TGTGCCAGCAGTTCTGAGTTCCGATATGGCTACACCTTC.

The rearrangement uses TRBV27 and TRBJ2-7; 9 nucleotides agree with TRBD1. V was pared by 2 bases and J by 1 base, with 3 bases of the junction left unmatched. The CDR3 has 15 amino acids. In germline, CDR1 is MNHEY, CDR2 SMNVEV (reference sequence). The CDR3 spells CASSLNRGPSYEQYF. CDR3 DNA: TGTGCCAGCAGTTTAAACAGGGGGCCTTCCTACGAGCAGTACTTC.